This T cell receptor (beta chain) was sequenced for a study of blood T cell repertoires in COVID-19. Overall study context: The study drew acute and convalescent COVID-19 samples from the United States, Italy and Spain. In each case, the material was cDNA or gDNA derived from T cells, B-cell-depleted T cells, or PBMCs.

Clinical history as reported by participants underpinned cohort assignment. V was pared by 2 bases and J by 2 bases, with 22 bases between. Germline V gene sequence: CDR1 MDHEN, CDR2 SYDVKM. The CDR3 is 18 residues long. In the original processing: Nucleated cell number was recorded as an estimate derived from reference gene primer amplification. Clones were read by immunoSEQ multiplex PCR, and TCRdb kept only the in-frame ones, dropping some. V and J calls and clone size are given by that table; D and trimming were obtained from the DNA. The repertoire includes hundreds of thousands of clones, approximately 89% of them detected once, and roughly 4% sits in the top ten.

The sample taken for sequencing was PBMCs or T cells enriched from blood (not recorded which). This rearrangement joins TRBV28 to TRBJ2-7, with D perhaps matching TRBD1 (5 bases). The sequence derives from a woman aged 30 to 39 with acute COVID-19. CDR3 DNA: TGTGCCAGCAGTTTAAGGGCAGTTCTTCGAACAGGAGCCTACGAGCAGTACTTC. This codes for CASSLRAVLRTGAYEQYF.